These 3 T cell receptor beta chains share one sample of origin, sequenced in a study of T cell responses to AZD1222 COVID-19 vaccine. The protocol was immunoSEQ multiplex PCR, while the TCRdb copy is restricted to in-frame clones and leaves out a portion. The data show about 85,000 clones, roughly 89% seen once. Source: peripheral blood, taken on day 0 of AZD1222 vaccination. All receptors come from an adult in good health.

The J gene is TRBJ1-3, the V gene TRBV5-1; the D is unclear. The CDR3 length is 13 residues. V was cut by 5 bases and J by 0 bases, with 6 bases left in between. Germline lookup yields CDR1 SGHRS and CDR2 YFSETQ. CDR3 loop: CASSSPSGNTIYF. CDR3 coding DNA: TGCGCCAGCAGTTCTCCCTCTGGAAACACCATATATTTT.

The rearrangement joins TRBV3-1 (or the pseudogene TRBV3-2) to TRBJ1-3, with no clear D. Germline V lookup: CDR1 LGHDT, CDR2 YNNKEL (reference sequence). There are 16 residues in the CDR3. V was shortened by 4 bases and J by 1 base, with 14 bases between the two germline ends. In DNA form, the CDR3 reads TGTGCCAGCAGCCCCGACCAGCCGTATTCTGGAAACACCATATATTTT. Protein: CASSPDQPYSGNTIYF.

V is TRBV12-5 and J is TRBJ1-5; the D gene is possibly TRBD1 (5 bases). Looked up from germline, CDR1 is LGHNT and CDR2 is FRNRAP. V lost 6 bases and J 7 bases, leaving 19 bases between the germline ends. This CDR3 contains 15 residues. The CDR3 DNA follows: TGTGCTAGTGGCCCGGGGAGGGGAGTGGCGCAGCCCCAGCATTTT. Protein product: CASGPGRGVAQPQHF.